These T cell receptor beta chains were read from a single sample in a study of T cells after posttransplantation cyclophosphamide. Data came from immunoSEQ multiplex PCR; TCRdb stores just in-frame clones and leaves some out. Listed for the sample are about 24,000 clones, none seen a single time. Sequencing was done on a sample of PBMCs. These receptors originate from a woman aged 55-69 years in good health, CMV-negative, and a related stem cell transplant donor. CDR3s include the opening cysteine and the closing phenylalanine or tryptophan. The order of the fields is V gene, clone size, J gene, CDR3 length, D gene, CDR3 protein, CDR3 DNA. The D gene is left open where the match is weak. Only part of the rows carry a size: once, few, many, or a class if the clone is expanded.

V gene: TRBV14
clone size: many
J gene: TRBJ1-2
CDR3 length: 17
D gene: TRBD1
CDR3 protein: CASSQGFRDRGPHGYTF
CDR3 DNA: TGTGCCAGCAGCCAAGGCTTTCGGGACAGGGGGCCCCATGGCTACACCTTC

V gene: TRBV6-6
clone size: many
J gene: TRBJ1-2
CDR3 length: 15
D gene: TRBD1
CDR3 protein: CASSYLAGGYYGYTF
CDR3 DNA: TGTGCCAGCAGTTACCTGGCAGGGGGCTACTATGGCTACACCTTC

V gene: TRBV19
clone size: many
J gene: TRBJ1-4
CDR3 length: 16
D gene: TRBD1
CDR3 protein: CASSIGTGQANEKLFF
CDR3 DNA: TGTGCCAGTAGTATAGGCACGGGACAGGCTAATGAAAAACTGTTTTTT

V gene: TRBV7-9
clone size: many
J gene: TRBJ2-1
CDR3 length: 15
D gene: -
CDR3 protein: CASSLTVSSYNEQFF
CDR3 DNA: TGTGCCAGCAGCTTGACAGTAAGCTCCTACAATGAGCAGTTCTTC

V gene: TRBV7-3
clone size: few
J gene: TRBJ2-3
CDR3 length: 13
D gene: -
CDR3 protein: CASSPGSTDTQYF
CDR3 DNA: TGTGCCAGCAGCCCAGGGTCCACAGATACGCAGTATTTT

V gene: TRBV4-1
clone size: many
J gene: TRBJ1-4
CDR3 length: 18
D gene: -
CDR3 protein: CASSPFPREGRVNEKLFF
CDR3 DNA: TGCGCCAGCAGCCCGTTTCCCAGGGAGGGCCGGGTTAATGAAAAACTGTTTTTT

V gene: TRBV21-1
clone size: -
J gene: TRBJ1-6
CDR3 length: 11
D gene: -
CDR3 protein: CASSKAGGFHF
CDR3 DNA: TGTGCCAGCAGCAAAGCTGGGGGCTTCCACTTT

V gene: TRBV28
clone size: many
J gene: TRBJ2-7
CDR3 length: 16
D gene: TRBD1
CDR3 protein: CASRRTLQGPYYEQYF
CDR3 DNA: TGTGCCAGCAGACGGACCTTACAGGGGCCGTACTACGAGCAGTACTTC

V gene: TRBV30
clone size: few
J gene: TRBJ2-6
CDR3 length: 18
D gene: -
CDR3 protein: CAWSTTANWVSGANVLTF
CDR3 DNA: TGTGCCTGGAGTACGACAGCGAATTGGGTCTCTGGGGCCAACGTCCTGACTTTC

V gene: TRBV20-1
clone size: many
J gene: TRBJ1-2
CDR3 length: 11
D gene: -
CDR3 protein: CSASRGGGYTF
CDR3 DNA: TGCAGTGCTAGCCGGGGTGGAGGCTACACCTTC

V gene: TRBV4-3
clone size: -
J gene: TRBJ2-3
CDR3 length: 17
D gene: TRBD2
CDR3 protein: CASSQDEAGDRTDTQYF
CDR3 DNA: TGCGCCAGCAGCCAAGATGAAGCGGGAGACCGCACAGATACGCAGTATTTT

V gene: TRBV2
clone size: many
J gene: TRBJ2-3
CDR3 length: 14
D gene: TRBD1
CDR3 protein: CASTVDRGADTQYF
CDR3 DNA: TGTGCCAGCACCGTCGACAGGGGAGCAGATACGCAGTATTTT

V gene: TRBV28
clone size: many
J gene: TRBJ2-4
CDR3 length: 16
D gene: TRBD2
CDR3 protein: CASSPRLGLAVSIQYF
CDR3 DNA: TGTGCCAGCAGCCCAAGGCTCGGACTAGCGGTGTCCATTCAGTACTTC

V gene: TRBV7-2
clone size: many
J gene: TRBJ2-1
CDR3 length: 14
D gene: TRBD1
CDR3 protein: CASSFGTGAGEQFF
CDR3 DNA: TGTGCCAGCAGCTTCGGGACAGGGGCTGGGGAGCAGTTCTTC

V gene: TRBV7-2
clone size: many
J gene: TRBJ2-3
CDR3 length: 18
D gene: TRBD2
CDR3 protein: CASSLTTTSGRRTDTQYF
CDR3 DNA: TGTGCCAGCAGCTTGACAACAACTAGCGGGAGGCGCACAGATACGCAGTATTTT

V gene: TRBV7-3
clone size: many
J gene: TRBJ1-3
CDR3 length: 15
D gene: TRBD1
CDR3 protein: CASSLTGGDPNTIYF
CDR3 DNA: TGTGCCAGCAGCTTGACAGGGGGCGATCCCAACACCATATATTTT